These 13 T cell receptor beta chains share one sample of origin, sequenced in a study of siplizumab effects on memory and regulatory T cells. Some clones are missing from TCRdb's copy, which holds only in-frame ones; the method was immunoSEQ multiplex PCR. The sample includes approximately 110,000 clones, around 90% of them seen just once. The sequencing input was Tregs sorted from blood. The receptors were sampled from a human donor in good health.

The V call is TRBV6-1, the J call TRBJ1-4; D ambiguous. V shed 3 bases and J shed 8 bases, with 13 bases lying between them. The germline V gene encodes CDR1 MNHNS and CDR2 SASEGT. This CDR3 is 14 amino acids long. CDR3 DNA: TGTGCCAGCAGTGATGCGTCAGCCGTAGAAAAACTGTTTTTT. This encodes CASSDASAVEKLFF.

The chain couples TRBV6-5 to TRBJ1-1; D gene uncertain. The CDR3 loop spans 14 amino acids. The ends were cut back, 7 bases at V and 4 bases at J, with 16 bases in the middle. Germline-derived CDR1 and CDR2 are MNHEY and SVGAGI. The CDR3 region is CASTYRGYGTEAFF. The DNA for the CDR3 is TGTGCCAGCACCTACCGGGGATACGGCACTGAAGCTTTCTTT.

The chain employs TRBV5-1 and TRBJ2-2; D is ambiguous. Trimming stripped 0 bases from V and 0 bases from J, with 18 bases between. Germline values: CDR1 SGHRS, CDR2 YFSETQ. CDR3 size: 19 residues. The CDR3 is CASSLGILKSLANTGELFF. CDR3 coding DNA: TGCGCCAGCAGCTTGGGCATCTTAAAGTCACTCGCGAACACCGGGGAGCTGTTTTTT.

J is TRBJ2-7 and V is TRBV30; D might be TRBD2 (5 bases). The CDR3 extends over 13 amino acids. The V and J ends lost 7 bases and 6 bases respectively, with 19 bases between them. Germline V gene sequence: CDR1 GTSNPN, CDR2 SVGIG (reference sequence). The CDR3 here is CAFSLGVLVEQYF. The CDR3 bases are TGTGCCTTTTCCCTCGGGGTTCTAGTCGAGCAGTACTTC.

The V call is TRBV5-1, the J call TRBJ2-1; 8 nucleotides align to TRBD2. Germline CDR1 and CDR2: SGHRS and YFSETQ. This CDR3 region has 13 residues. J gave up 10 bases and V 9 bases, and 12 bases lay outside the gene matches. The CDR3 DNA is TGCGCCACCACGTCGGGGGGGCCCGGGGAGCAGTTCTTC. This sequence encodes CATTSGGPGEQFF.

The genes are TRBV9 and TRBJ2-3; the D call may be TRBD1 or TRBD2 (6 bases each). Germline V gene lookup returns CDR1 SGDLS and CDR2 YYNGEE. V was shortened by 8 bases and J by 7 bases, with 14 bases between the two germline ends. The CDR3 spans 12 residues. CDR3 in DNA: TGTGCCAGTGGAACCGGGGGCTATACGCAGTATTTT. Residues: CASGTGGYTQYF.

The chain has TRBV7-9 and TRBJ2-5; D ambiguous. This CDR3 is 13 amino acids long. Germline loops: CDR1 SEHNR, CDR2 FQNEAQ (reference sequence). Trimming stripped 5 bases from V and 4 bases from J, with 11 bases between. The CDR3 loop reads CASSPLLGETQYF. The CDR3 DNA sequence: TGTGCCAGCAGCCCCCTCTTGGGAGAGACCCAGTACTTC.

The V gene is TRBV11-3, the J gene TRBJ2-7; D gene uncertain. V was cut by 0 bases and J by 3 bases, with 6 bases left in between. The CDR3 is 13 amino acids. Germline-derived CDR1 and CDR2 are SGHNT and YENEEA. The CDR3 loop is CASSLDPRYEQYF. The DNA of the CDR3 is TGTGCCAGCAGCTTAGATCCGCGCTACGAGCAGTACTTC.

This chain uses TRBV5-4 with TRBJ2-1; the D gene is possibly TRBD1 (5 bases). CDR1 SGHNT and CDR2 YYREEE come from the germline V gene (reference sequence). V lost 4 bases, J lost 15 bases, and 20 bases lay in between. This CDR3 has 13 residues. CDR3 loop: CASSTQGADPLFF. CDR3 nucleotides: TGTGCCAGCAGCACTCAAGGGGCGGATCCCCTGTTCTTC.

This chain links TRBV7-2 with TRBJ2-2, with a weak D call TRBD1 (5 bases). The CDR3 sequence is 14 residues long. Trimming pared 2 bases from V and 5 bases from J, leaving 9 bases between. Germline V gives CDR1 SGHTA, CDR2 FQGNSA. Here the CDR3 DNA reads TGTGCCAGCAGCTTACGGGCAGGGACCGGGGAGCTGTTTTTT. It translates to CASSLRAGTGELFF.

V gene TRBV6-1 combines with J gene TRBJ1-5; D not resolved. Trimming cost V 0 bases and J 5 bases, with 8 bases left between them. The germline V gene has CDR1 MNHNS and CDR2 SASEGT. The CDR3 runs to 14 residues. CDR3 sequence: CASSEAGRDQPQHF. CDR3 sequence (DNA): TGTGCCAGCAGTGAAGCGGGCCGCGATCAGCCCCAGCATTTT.

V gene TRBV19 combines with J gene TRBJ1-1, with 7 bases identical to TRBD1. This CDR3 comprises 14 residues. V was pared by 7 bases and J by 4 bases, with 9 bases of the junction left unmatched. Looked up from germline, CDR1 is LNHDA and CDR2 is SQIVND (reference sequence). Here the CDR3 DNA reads TGTGCCAGTAACCGACAGGGTTTAGGCACTGAAGCTTTCTTT. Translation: CASNRQGLGTEAFF.

CDR3 bases: TGTGCCAGCAGCCAAGAGGGACTAGCCCCCCTGGAGCAGTACTTC. Its protein is CASSQEGLAPLEQYF. The rearrangement links TRBV4-2 to TRBJ2-7; TRBD2 matches at 9 bases. Per the germline V gene, CDR1 is LGHNA and CDR2 is YNFKEQ. The CDR3 is made up of 15 amino acids. V was pared by 0 bases and J by 7 bases, with 7 bases of the junction left unmatched.